The text below deals with one T cell receptor beta chain. What it binds is not known. This specimen comes from a study of blood T cells in healthy people across ages. Samples each had at least 5.5 micrograms of total RNA extracted. For the second PCR, which ran for 7 to 11 cycles, a sample-barcoded 5' primer and a J-beta primer mix were used. Each cDNA molecule carried a tag from a template-switch adaptor that contained 12 random nucleotides. Each CDR3 protein is one row after TCRdb ran MiXCR on the 5' RACE reads. The profile shows 600,000 or so distinct CDR3 sequences, around 48% of them singletons. Points from the study as a whole: Across the age range, TCR beta diversity per million T cells fell in a roughly linear way. Expanded clonotype shifts may have been confounded, as the donors had an unknown CMV status.

The CDR3 contains 14 residues. The V and J ends lost 2 bases and 0 bases respectively, with 9 bases between them. The germline V gene encodes CDR1 DFQATT and CDR2 SNEGSKA (reference sequence). The chain recombines TRBV20-1 with TRBJ2-3; D is perhaps TRBD1 (5 bases). This receptor was identified in a man older than 75 in good health. The sample taken for sequencing was blood. The CDR3 spells CSARSGASTDTQYF. In nucleotides, the CDR3 is TGCAGTGCTAGAAGTGGGGCCAGCACAGATACGCAGTATTTT.